The T cell receptor beta chain described here comes from a study of blood T cell repertoires in COVID-19. On the study more broadly: The origin of the acute and convalescent COVID-19 samples was the United States, Italy and Spain.

CDR1 MGHRA and CDR2 YSYEKL come from the germline V gene. The V and J ends lost 0 bases and 9 bases respectively, with 12 bases between them. CDR3 length: 14 residues. Recovered status applied to Cohort 3 donors who had two consecutive negative PCRs. It also applied to those with clearance or with symptom resolution. Sequencing used immunoSEQ multiplex PCR; TCRdb keeps in-frame clones, though not all of them. The table lists 450,000 to 500,000 clones, around 85% of them singletons. The chain recombines TRBV4-1 with TRBJ1-5; the D gene is possibly TRBD1 (5 bases). The TCR sequence derives from a woman aged 60-75 years who had recovered from COVID-19. The sample consisted of PBMCs or T cells enriched from blood (not recorded which). CDR3 coding DNA: TGCGCCAGCAGCCAAGATGATCGGGGGGGGCCCCAGCATTTT. Protein product: CASSQDDRGGPQHF.